Below, 22 T cell receptor beta chains from the same sample are listed, as sequenced in a study of blood T cell repertoires in COVID-19. TCRdb's copy holds only in-frame clones and misses some; the assay was immunoSEQ multiplex PCR. Here the sample spans roughly 130,000 clones, 84% being singletons. Sequenced material: peripheral blood. The origin of the receptors is a woman aged 55-70 years with acute or convalescent COVID-19.

This clone was counted between two and nine times. The V call is TRBV6-5, the J call TRBJ1-2; D perhaps matches TRBD1 (5 bases). CDR3 size: 13 residues. V lost 2 bases and J lost 8, with 12 bases in between. Germline V gives CDR1 MNHEY, CDR2 SVGAGI. CDR3 amino acids: CASSYRGSVGYTF. In DNA, the CDR3 is TGTGCCAGCAGTTACAGGGGTTCAGTCGGCTACACCTTC.

The chain links TRBV27 to TRBJ2-7; tentative D call: TRBD1 (6 bases). The CDR3 contains 15 residues. Germline V lookup: CDR1 MNHEY, CDR2 SMNVEV (reference sequence). Trimming took 5 bases from V and 1 from J, leaving 15 bases between them. The CDR3 sequence is CASSVNRVGSYEQYF. CDR3 DNA: TGTGCCAGCAGTGTCAACAGGGTTGGGTCCTACGAGCAGTACTTC.

CDR3 residues: CSAGGPSTTYTEAFF. CDR3 DNA: TGCAGCGCTGGAGGGCCTTCGACAACCTACACTGAAGCTTTCTTT. The chain has TRBV29-1 and TRBJ1-1; D is unresolved. This CDR3 comprises 15 residues. V dropped 7 bases and J dropped 3 bases, with 21 bases sitting between them. Germline CDR1 reads SQVTM; CDR2 reads ANQGSEA.

The chain uses TRBV6-4 and TRBJ2-2, with D possibly TRBD1 on 6 matching bases. The V and J ends lost 5 bases and 6 bases respectively, with 19 bases between them. Germline V gives CDR1 MRHNA, CDR2 SNTAGT. The CDR3 has 16 residues. For the CDR3, the DNA is TGTGCCAGCAGTCTTCGAGGACAGCTGGAGGCCGGGGAGCTGTTTTTT. Residues: CASSLRGQLEAGELFF.

The chain combines TRBV5-5 with TRBJ2-5; tentative D call: TRBD1 (6 bases). Trimming stripped 0 bases from V and 5 bases from J, with 8 bases between. The length of the CDR3 is 13 residues. Germline V gives CDR1 SGHKS, CDR2 YYEKEE (reference sequence). CDR3: CASSLGGLETQYF. CDR3 in DNA: TGTGCCAGCAGCTTGGGGGGGCTCGAGACCCAGTACTTC.

The chain is built from TRBV19 and TRBJ2-6; TRBD1 might be the D (6 bases). Germline CDR1 reads LNHDA; CDR2 reads SQIVND (reference sequence). The CDR3 runs to 16 residues. V dropped 6 bases and J dropped 0 bases, with 12 bases sitting between them. The CDR3 DNA sequence: TGTGCCAGTAGGCGCACAGGGTACTCTGGGGCCAACGTCCTGACTTTC. It is translated as CASRRTGYSGANVLTF.

The chain joins TRBV3-1 (or the pseudogene TRBV3-2) to TRBJ2-3, with TRBD2 matching 12 bases. CDR1 is LGHDT and CDR2 is YNNKEL in the germline V gene (reference sequence). This CDR3 region has 16 residues. V was clipped by 5 bases and J by 7 bases; unmatched bases: 10. The CDR3 sequence is CASSSWTSGELNTQYF. In nucleotides, the CDR3 is TGTGCCAGCAGCTCGTGGACTAGCGGGGAGCTTAATACGCAGTATTTT.

The chain uses TRBV4-2 and TRBJ1-1; D is uncertain. CDR1 and CDR2 (germline): LGHNA, YNFKEQ. The CDR3 totals 14 residues. The V and J ends lost 1 base and 0 bases respectively, with 6 bases between them. DNA of the CDR3: TGTGCCAGCAGCCAAGGGCGGATGAACACTGAAGCTTTCTTT. The encoded protein is CASSQGRMNTEAFF.

V and J are TRBV7-9 and TRBJ1-5; 10 nucleotides match TRBD1. Germline trimming cut 5 bases from V and 2 bases from J; bases unmatched to any gene: 3. Germline V gives CDR1 SEHNR, CDR2 FQNEAQ (reference sequence). The length of the CDR3 is 15 residues. The CDR3 spells CASSQGTGGNQPQHF. In DNA, the CDR3 is TGTGCCAGCAGCCAAGGGACAGGGGGCAATCAGCCCCAGCATTTT.

This chain links TRBV29-1 with TRBJ1-2, with D maybe TRBD1 (5 bases). The germline V and J ends were trimmed by 1 base and 1 base, with 10 bases remaining between them. The CDR3 contains 14 residues. CDR1 and CDR2 (germline): SQVTM, ANQGSEA. In DNA, the CDR3 is TGCAGCGTTGAAGCGCAGGGTGATAACTATGGCTACACCTTC. It yields the protein CSVEAQGDNYGYTF.

This clone was picked up one time. V is TRBV18 and J is TRBJ1-1, with a possible D match to TRBD1 (5 bases). This CDR3 is built from 17 residues. Trimming cost V 3 bases and J 5 bases, with 22 bases left between them. Germline CDR1 and CDR2: KGHSH and LQKENI. Here the CDR3 reads CASSPFAQTQGWTEAFF. DNA of the CDR3: TGTGCCAGCTCACCTTTTGCCCAGACCCAGGGATGGACTGAAGCTTTCTTT.

This chain joins TRBV2 and TRBJ1-2; D is undetermined. The germline V gene encodes CDR1 SNHLY and CDR2 FYNNEI. This CDR3 is 14 amino acids long. The ends were cut back, 1 base at V and 3 bases at J, with 9 bases in the middle. CDR3 in DNA: TGTGCCAGCAGTGAAGGTCTGGGCTACTATGGCTACACCTTC. Translation: CASSEGLGYYGYTF.

The chain is built from TRBV2 and TRBJ1-6, with D hard to call. This CDR3 has 16 amino acids. Trimming cost V 8 bases and J 5 bases, with 19 bases left between them. Germline V gene lookup returns CDR1 SNHLY and CDR2 FYNNEI. CDR3 in DNA: TGTGCCAGCTTCGGCGAGAACGGGTACAATAATTCACCCCTCCACTTT. Its translation is CASFGENGYNNSPLHF.

The V call is TRBV5-4, the J call TRBJ2-6, with D possibly matching TRBD1 (5 bases). Germline CDR1 is SGHNT and CDR2 is YYREEE (reference sequence). The CDR3 runs 15 residues. The V gene lost 4 bases and the J gene lost 4 bases, with 12 bases spanning the gap. The CDR3, as DNA: TGTGCCAGCAGCGTCACAGGTGGCGGGGCCAACGTCCTGACTTTC. This encodes CASSVTGGGANVLTF.

V usage is TRBV18 and J usage is TRBJ1-2; possibly TRBD1 for D (5 bases). The CDR3 totals 13 residues. Germline V gene sequence: CDR1 KGHSH, CDR2 LQKENI. Trimming removed 2 bases from V and 5 bases from J, with 9 bases in between. Written as DNA, the CDR3 is TGTGCCAGCTCACCAGGGACTCAGTATGGCTACACCTTC. It codes for CASSPGTQYGYTF.

The chain couples TRBV18 to TRBJ1-2, with unresolved D. CDR1 KGHSH and CDR2 LQKENI come from the germline V gene. V lost 0 bases and J 4 bases, leaving 12 bases between the germline ends. There are 15 residues in the CDR3. In nucleotides, the CDR3 is TGTGCCAGCTCACCACCGAATCAGATCTTCTATGGCTACACCTTC. Its protein is CASSPPNQIFYGYTF.

This chain connects TRBV7-8 to TRBJ1-2, with 10 bases lining up with TRBD1. The CDR3 is 15 residues long. Germline-derived CDR1 and CDR2 are SGHVS and FQNEAQ. J lost 4 bases, V lost 1 base, and 3 bases had no gene match. The CDR3 is CASSLGGQGIYGYTF. In nucleotides, the CDR3 is TGTGCCAGCAGCTTAGGGGGACAGGGGATCTATGGCTACACCTTC.

The V gene is TRBV7-3, the J gene TRBJ1-1; D is perhaps TRBD1 (6 bases). Germline V gene sequence: CDR1 SGHTA, CDR2 FQGTGA. The V end lost 4 bases, the J end lost 1 base, and 10 bases lay between the germline ends. This CDR3 comprises 14 residues. The DNA for the CDR3 is TGTGCCAGCAGCTCGGGACATCAGAACACTGAAGCTTTCTTT. It encodes CASSSGHQNTEAFF.

The rearrangement links TRBV5-5 to TRBJ1-3; D is possibly TRBD1 (5 bases). Germline values: CDR1 SGHKS, CDR2 YYEKEE (reference sequence). Trimming removed 1 base from V and 1 base from J, with 15 bases in between. The CDR3 runs to 17 residues. The CDR3 DNA is TGTGCCAGCAGCTTGAGCGGACCGGGGGGTTCTGGAAACACCATATATTTT. Translating it yields CASSLSGPGGSGNTIYF. The full variable domain, its missing parts supplied by reference TRBV5-5 and TRBJ1-3, is DAGVTQSPTHLIKTRGQQVTLRCSPISGHKSVSWYQQVLGQGPQFIFQYYEKEERGRGNFPDRFSARQFPNYSSELNVNALLLGDSALYLCASSLSGPGGSGNTIYFGEGSWLTVV.

The gene calls are TRBV2 and TRBJ2-7; TRBD2 is a possible D gene (6 bases). The germline gives CDR1 SNHLY, CDR2 FYNNEI. V was cut by 6 bases and J by 2 bases, with 11 bases left in between. This CDR3 is 13 amino acids long. The CDR3 sequence is CASRGDSPYEQYF. In DNA, the CDR3 is TGTGCCAGCAGGGGGGACTCCCCCTACGAGCAGTACTTC.

This chain links TRBV28 with TRBJ1-2; maybe TRBD1 (6 bases). V was pared by 2 bases and J by 4 bases, with 8 bases between. Germline V gene sequence: CDR1 MDHEN, CDR2 SYDVKM. The CDR3 is 13 residues long. The CDR3 spells CASSLLGGYGYTF. The CDR3 DNA is TGTGCCAGCAGTTTACTAGGGGGCTATGGCTACACCTTC.

In this sample, this clone turned up once. The V gene is TRBV5-1, the J gene TRBJ2-7; D unresolved. Germline loops: CDR1 SGHRS, CDR2 YFSETQ. The CDR3 is 15 amino acids. V gave up 2 bases and J gave up 0 bases, with 12 bases separating them. Here the CDR3 reads CASSFGGFSSYEQYF. The DNA for the CDR3 is TGCGCCAGCAGCTTCGGCGGTTTTAGCTCCTACGAGCAGTACTTC.